Listed below are T cell receptor beta chains from one sample, sequenced in a study of T cell responses to AZD1222 COVID-19 vaccine. The protocol was immunoSEQ multiplex PCR, while the TCRdb copy is restricted to in-frame clones and leaves out a portion. The sample comprises over 65,000 clones, around 90% of which are singletons, and approximately 5.3% rests with the top ten. The source material was peripheral blood, sampled 28 days after the second AZD1222 dose. The receptors shown here come from an adult who received the AZD1222 COVID-19 vaccine. Both conserved end residues are part of each CDR3. D genes are given only for firm matches. Clone sizes are given selectively: once, few, many, or a class where the clone is expanded.

cdr3_length	clone_size	j_call	d_call	v_call	cdr3_aa	cdr3_nt
15	once	TRBJ2-3	TRBD2	TRBV28	CASSLLAGGGDTQYF	TGTGCCAGCAGTCTACTAGCGGGGGGGGGAGATACGCAGTATTTT
13	.	TRBJ2-3	.	TRBV12-3/TRBV12-4	CASSYHPTDTQYF	TGTGCCAGCAGTTACCATCCCACAGATACGCAGTATTTT
14	.	TRBJ1-2	TRBD1	TRBV9	CASSANNDREGYTF	TGTGCCAGCAGCGCAAACAATGACAGGGAGGGCTACACCTTC
12	.	TRBJ2-2	.	TRBV5-5	CASSFQGGELFF	TGTGCCAGCAGCTTTCAGGGCGGGGAGCTGTTTTTT
16	.	TRBJ2-5	.	TRBV15	CATSRDRGSDWETQYF	TGTGCCACCAGCAGAGATAGAGGGTCTGATTGGGAGACCCAGTACTTC
14	.	TRBJ1-1	.	TRBV9	CASSVGAANTEAFF	TGTGCCAGCAGCGTAGGGGCAGCCAACACTGAAGCTTTCTTT
14	.	TRBJ1-1	TRBD1	TRBV5-4	CASSQTGGITEAFF	TGTGCCAGCAGCCAGACAGGGGGTATCACTGAAGCTTTCTTT
17	.	TRBJ2-2	.	TRBV19	CASSKGYWTMNTGELFF	TGTGCCAGTAGTAAAGGTTATTGGACTATGAACACCGGGGAGCTGTTTTTT
15	.	TRBJ2-2	.	TRBV7-9	CASSLVAGSTGELFF	TGTGCCAGCAGCTTAGTAGCAGGGTCGACCGGGGAGCTGTTTTTT
12	.	TRBJ1-1	.	TRBV6-5	CASRSPLTEAFF	TGTGCCAGCAGATCTCCCCTCACTGAAGCTTTCTTT
13	.	TRBJ2-1	.	TRBV19	CASSAGQISEQFF	TGTGCCAGTAGTGCGGGACAAATCAGTGAGCAGTTCTTC
16	once	TRBJ2-3	TRBD1	TRBV19	CASSPFGTGLADTQYF	TGTGCCAGTAGCCCTTTTGGGACAGGCTTGGCAGATACGCAGTATTTT
13	.	TRBJ1-6	.	TRBV30	CAWSFRVNSPLHF	TGTGCCTGGAGTTTCCGGGTTAATTCACCCCTCCACTTT
13	.	TRBJ2-7	.	TRBV10-1	CASTSSGGSAQYF	TGCGCCAGCACCTCGTCAGGAGGGTCGGCGCAGTACTTC
14	.	TRBJ2-5	TRBD1	TRBV6-5	CASDKTGVGETQYF	TGTGCCAGTGATAAGACAGGGGTGGGGGAGACCCAGTACTTC
12	.	TRBJ2-1	TRBD2	TRBV18	CASSWTSDEQFF	TGTGCCAGCTCATGGACTAGCGATGAGCAGTTCTTC
13	.	TRBJ2-7	.	TRBV11-2	CASSQDRTLEQYF	TGTGCCAGCAGCCAAGACAGGACGCTCGAGCAGTACTTC
14	.	TRBJ1-2	.	TRBV7-9	CASSLGHPPQGYTF	TGTGCCAGCAGCTTAGGGCACCCACCTCAAGGCTACACCTTC
13	few	TRBJ1-2	.	TRBV6-5	CASSYSAGGGYTF	TGTGCCAGCAGTTACTCAGCAGGCGGTGGCTACACCTTC
13	once	TRBJ2-3	.	TRBV10-3	CAISEGSPDTQYF	TGTGCCATCAGTGAGGGTAGTCCAGATACGCAGTATTTT
14	.	TRBJ1-1	.	TRBV4-1	CASSQDFANTEAFF	TGCGCCAGCAGCCAAGACTTCGCGAACACTGAAGCTTTCTTT
15	.	TRBJ1-1	.	TRBV5-8	CASSLLGRGLTEAFF	TGTGCCAGCAGCTTGTTGGGCAGGGGCCTAACTGAAGCTTTCTTT
16	once	TRBJ2-3	.	TRBV1	CTSSSSGGANVDTQYF	TGCACCAGCAGCTCCAGCGGGGGGGCCAATGTGGATACGCAGTATTTT
14	.	TRBJ1-2	.	TRBV7-3	CASSLGGGNYGYTF	TGTGCCAGCAGCTTGGGGGGCGGTAACTATGGCTACACCTTC
13	.	TRBJ2-5	TRBD2	TRBV7-3	CASSSTGGETQYF	TGTGCCAGCAGCTCAACCGGGGGGGAGACCCAGTACTTC
13	once	TRBJ1-2	.	TRBV10-3	CASRDTSNYGYTF	TGTGCCAGCCGGGACACCTCTAACTATGGCTACACCTTC
16	.	TRBJ2-6	.	TRBV28	CASSPRWYSGANVLTF	TGTGCCAGCAGTCCTCGTTGGTACTCTGGGGCCAACGTCCTGACTTTC
15	.	TRBJ1-4	.	TRBV14	CASSQGALASEKLFF	TGTGCCAGCAGCCAGGGAGCCCTAGCCAGTGAAAAACTGTTTTTT
15	.	TRBJ2-3	TRBD2	TRBV5-1	CASSLRDYHTDTQYF	TGCGCCAGCAGCCTGAGGGACTACCACACAGATACGCAGTATTTT
15	once	TRBJ2-1	TRBD2	TRBV9	CASTIGSSGVDEQFF	TGTGCCAGCACCATAGGGAGTAGCGGGGTGGATGAGCAGTTCTTC
12	.	TRBJ2-3	.	TRBV11-2	CASSSSTDTQYF	TGTGCCAGCAGCTCTAGCACAGATACGCAGTATTTT
16	.	TRBJ1-1	TRBD1	TRBV4-3	CASSQIRQGRNTEAFF	TGCGCCAGCAGCCAAATTCGACAGGGCCGAAACACTGAAGCTTTCTTT
16	.	TRBJ1-4	TRBD1	TRBV6-5	CASSYRQGSSPEKLFF	TGTGCCAGCAGTTATCGACAGGGCTCTAGTCCCGAAAAACTGTTTTTT
14	.	TRBJ2-7	.	TRBV4-3	CASSQAYEGYEQYF	TGCGCCAGCAGCCAGGCCTACGAGGGCTACGAGCAGTACTTC
14	.	TRBJ1-4	.	TRBV28	CASSPYDGDEKLFF	TGTGCCAGCAGCCCGTACGATGGGGATGAAAAACTGTTTTTT
15	.	TRBJ2-7	.	TRBV4-1	CASSQVATGPYEQYF	TGCGCCAGCAGCCAAGTGGCGACAGGACCCTACGAGCAGTACTTC
16	.	TRBJ2-5	TRBD1	TRBV5-6	CASSLAGTGGRETQYF	TGTGCCAGCAGCTTGGCCGGGACAGGGGGCCGGGAGACCCAGTACTTC
14	.	TRBJ1-2	TRBD1	TRBV5-6	CASSSGQGAYGYTF	TGTGCCAGCAGCTCCGGACAGGGGGCCTATGGCTACACCTTC
14	.	TRBJ2-7	TRBD1	TRBV29-1	CSVESTGGAYEQYF	TGCAGCGTTGAATCGACAGGGGGAGCCTACGAGCAGTACTTC
13	once	TRBJ2-3	.	TRBV5-1	CASSGDTHSVWYF	TGCGCCAGCAGCGGAGACACCCACTCAGTTTGGTATTTT
16	.	TRBJ1-2	TRBD1	TRBV18	CASSPGGELTSYGYTF	TGTGCCAGCTCCCCAGGGGGAGAACTAACTTCCTATGGCTACACCTTC
18	.	TRBJ1-2	TRBD1	TRBV4-2	CASSQEVGGTDSRDGYTF	TGTGCCAGCAGCCAAGAAGTAGGTGGGACAGACTCAAGGGACGGCTACACCTTC
15	.	TRBJ1-1	.	TRBV19	CASSLDVGGNTEAFF	TGTGCCAGTAGTCTCGATGTGGGGGGGAACACTGAAGCTTTCTTT
14	.	TRBJ2-2	.	TRBV6-2/TRBV6-3	CASSWEGASGELFF	TGTGCCAGCAGTTGGGAGGGGGCCTCTGGGGAGCTGTTTTTT
13	.	TRBJ1-5	TRBD1	TRBV3-1/TRBV3-2	CASSQDRDQPQHF	TGTGCCAGCAGCCAGGACAGGGATCAGCCCCAGCATTTT
13	few	TRBJ2-7	.	TRBV28	CASSPPPSYEQYF	TGTGCCAGCAGTCCTCCCCCCTCCTACGAGCAGTACTTC
13	.	TRBJ1-1	.	TRBV7-9	CASSLDVTTEAFF	TGTGCCAGCAGCTTAGACGTCACCACTGAAGCTTTCTTT
14	.	TRBJ2-7	TRBD2	TRBV27	CASSPRLAGYEQYF	TGTGCCAGCAGTCCAAGACTAGCGGGGTACGAGCAGTACTTC
14	.	TRBJ2-1	.	TRBV5-1	CASSLDRSYNEQFF	TGCGCCAGCAGCCTGGACAGATCCTACAATGAGCAGTTCTTC
13	.	TRBJ1-1	.	TRBV5-1	CASSTALGTEAFF	TGCGCCAGCAGCACCGCCCTAGGCACTGAAGCTTTCTTT
15	.	TRBJ1-5	.	TRBV19	CASSITGVSNQPQHF	TGTGCCAGTAGTATTACGGGGGTAAGCAATCAGCCCCAGCATTTT
12	.	TRBJ1-1	.	TRBV12-3/TRBV12-4	CATPMWNTEAFF	TGTGCAACCCCCATGTGGAACACTGAAGCTTTCTTT
14	.	TRBJ1-4	.	TRBV6-5	CASRRRSTNEKLFF	TGTGCCAGCAGAAGACGGTCAACTAATGAAAAACTGTTTTTT
14	.	TRBJ1-1	.	TRBV5-4	CASSLPGIVTEAFF	TGTGCCAGCAGCTTACCAGGGATCGTCACTGAAGCTTTCTTT
16	few	TRBJ1-5	.	TRBV5-1	CASRRGDNDDNQPQHF	TGCGCCAGCAGAAGAGGGGACAACGACGACAATCAGCCCCAGCATTTT
16	.	TRBJ1-2	.	TRBV7-9	CASSRGPGLQNYGYTF	TGTGCCAGCAGCCGGGGGCCGGGGCTCCAGAACTATGGCTACACCTTC
21	.	TRBJ2-3	TRBD2	TRBV15	CATSRGWTSGGPESPTDTQYF	TGTGCCACCAGCAGAGGATGGACTAGCGGGGGCCCCGAGTCCCCCACAGATACGCAGTATTTT